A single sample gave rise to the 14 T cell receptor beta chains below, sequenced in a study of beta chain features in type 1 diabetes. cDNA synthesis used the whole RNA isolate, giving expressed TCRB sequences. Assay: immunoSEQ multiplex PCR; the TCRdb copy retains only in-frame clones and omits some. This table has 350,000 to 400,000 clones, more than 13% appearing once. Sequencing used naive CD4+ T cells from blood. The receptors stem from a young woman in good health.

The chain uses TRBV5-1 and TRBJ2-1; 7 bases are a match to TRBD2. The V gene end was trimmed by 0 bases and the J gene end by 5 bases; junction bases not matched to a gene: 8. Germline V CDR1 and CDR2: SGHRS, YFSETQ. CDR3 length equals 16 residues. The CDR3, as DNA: TGCGCCAGCAGCTTGGTGGCAGCGGGAACCAACAATGAGCAGTTCTTC. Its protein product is CASSLVAAGTNNEQFF.

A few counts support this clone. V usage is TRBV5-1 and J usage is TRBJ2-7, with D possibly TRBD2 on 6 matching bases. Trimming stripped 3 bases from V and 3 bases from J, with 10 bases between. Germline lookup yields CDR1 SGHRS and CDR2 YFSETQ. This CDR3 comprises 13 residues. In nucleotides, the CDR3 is TGCGCCAGCAGCTCCGGGACTTTCTACGAGCAGTACTTC. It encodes CASSSGTFYEQYF.

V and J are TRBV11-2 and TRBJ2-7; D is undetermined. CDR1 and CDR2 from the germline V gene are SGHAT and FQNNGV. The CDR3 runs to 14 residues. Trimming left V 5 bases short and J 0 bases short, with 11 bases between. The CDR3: CASSPQTDSYEQYF. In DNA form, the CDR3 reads TGTGCCAGCAGCCCTCAGACTGACTCCTACGAGCAGTACTTC.

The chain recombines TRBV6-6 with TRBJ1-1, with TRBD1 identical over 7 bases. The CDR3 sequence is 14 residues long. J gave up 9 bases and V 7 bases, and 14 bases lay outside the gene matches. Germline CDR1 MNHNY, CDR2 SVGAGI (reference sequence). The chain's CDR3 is CASIPQGAGQKAFF. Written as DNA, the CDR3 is TGTGCCAGCATCCCCCAAGGGGCGGGACAGAAAGCTTTCTTT.

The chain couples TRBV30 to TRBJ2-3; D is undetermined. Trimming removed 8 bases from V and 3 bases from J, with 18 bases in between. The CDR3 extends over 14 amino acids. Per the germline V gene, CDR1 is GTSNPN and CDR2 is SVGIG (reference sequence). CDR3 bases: TGTGCCAGAGACACGGCTTTTCAGACAGATACGCAGTATTTT. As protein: CARDTAFQTDTQYF.

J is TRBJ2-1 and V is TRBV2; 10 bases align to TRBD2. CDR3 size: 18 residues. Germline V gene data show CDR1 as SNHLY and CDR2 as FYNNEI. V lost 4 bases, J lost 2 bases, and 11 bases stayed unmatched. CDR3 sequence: CASSATPLLAGTYNEQFF. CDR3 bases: TGTGCCAGCAGTGCGACGCCTCTACTAGCGGGGACCTACAATGAGCAGTTCTTC.

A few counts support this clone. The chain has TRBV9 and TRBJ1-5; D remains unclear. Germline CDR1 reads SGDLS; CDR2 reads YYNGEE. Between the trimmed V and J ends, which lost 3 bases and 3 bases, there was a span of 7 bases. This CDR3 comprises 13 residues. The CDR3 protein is CASSGANNQPQHF. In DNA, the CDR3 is TGTGCCAGCAGCGGGGCAAACAATCAGCCCCAGCATTTT.

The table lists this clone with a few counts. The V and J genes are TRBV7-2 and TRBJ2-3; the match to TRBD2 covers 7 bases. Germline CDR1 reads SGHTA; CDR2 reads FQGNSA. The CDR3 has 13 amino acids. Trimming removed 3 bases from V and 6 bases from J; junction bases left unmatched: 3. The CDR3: CASSFAGVDTQYF. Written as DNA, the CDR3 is TGTGCCAGCAGCTTCGCGGGAGTTGATACGCAGTATTTT.

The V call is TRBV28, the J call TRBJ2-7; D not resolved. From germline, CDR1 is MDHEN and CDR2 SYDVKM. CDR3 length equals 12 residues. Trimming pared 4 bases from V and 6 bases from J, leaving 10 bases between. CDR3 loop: CASSSFFLEQYF. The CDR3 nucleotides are TGTGCCAGCAGTTCTTTCTTCCTCGAGCAGTACTTC.

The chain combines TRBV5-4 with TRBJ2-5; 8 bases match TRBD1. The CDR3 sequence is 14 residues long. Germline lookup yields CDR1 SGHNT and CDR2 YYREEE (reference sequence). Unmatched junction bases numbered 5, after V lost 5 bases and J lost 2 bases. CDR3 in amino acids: CASRSRQGQETQYF. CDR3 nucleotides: TGTGCCAGCAGATCCAGACAGGGGCAAGAGACCCAGTACTTC.

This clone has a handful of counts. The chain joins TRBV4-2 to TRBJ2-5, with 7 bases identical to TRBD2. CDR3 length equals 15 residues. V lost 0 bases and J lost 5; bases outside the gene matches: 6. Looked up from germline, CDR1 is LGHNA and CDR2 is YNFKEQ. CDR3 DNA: TGTGCCAGCAGCCAAGACGGGAGAGCGGGGGAGACCCAGTACTTC. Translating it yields CASSQDGRAGETQYF.

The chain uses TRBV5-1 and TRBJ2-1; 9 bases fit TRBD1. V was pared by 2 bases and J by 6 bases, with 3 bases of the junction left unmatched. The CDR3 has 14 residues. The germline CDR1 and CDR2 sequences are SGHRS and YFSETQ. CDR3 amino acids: CASSFGTGSNEQFF. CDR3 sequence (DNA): TGCGCCAGCAGCTTCGGGACAGGGTCCAATGAGCAGTTCTTC.

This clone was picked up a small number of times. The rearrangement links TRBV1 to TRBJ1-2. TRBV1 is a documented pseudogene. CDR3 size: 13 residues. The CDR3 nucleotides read TGCACCAGCAGCCATCGGGAAACCCCGGGCTACACCTTC. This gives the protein CTSSHRETPGYTF.

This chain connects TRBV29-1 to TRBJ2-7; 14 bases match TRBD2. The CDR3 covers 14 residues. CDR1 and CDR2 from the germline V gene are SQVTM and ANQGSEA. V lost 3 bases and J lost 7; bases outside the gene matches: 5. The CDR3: CSVEGLAGAGEQYF. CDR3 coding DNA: TGCAGCGTTGAGGGACTAGCGGGAGCGGGGGAGCAGTACTTC.